This TCR beta chain was identified in a study of blood T cell repertoires in COVID-19. Germline CDR1 reads SNHLY; CDR2 reads FYNNEI. The CDR3 runs to 12 residues. Trimming took 4 bases from V and 8 from J; bases not matched to a gene: 0. Only in-frame clones appear in the TCRdb table, and some are missing; sequencing was by immunoSEQ multiplex PCR. The table has almost 85,000 clones, around 89% seen once. The sequencing sample was made of PBMCs or T cells enriched from blood (not recorded which). This receptor was identified in a woman in her forties or fifties with acute COVID-19. J is TRBJ2-2 and V is TRBV2; 8 bases are shared with TRBD2. The CDR3 bases are TGTGCCAGCAGTGCTAGCGGGGGGGAGCTGTTTTTT. This codes for CASSASGGELFF.